Included here is one TCR beta chain sequence, with context. Its matching antigen is unknown. These data originate in a study of a mutant IDH1 vaccine in newly diagnosed glioma. Overall study context: Patients were started on vaccination 4-6 weeks after radiotherapy alone, or with temozolomide cycles. Patients arrived already treated with radiotherapy, temozolomide, or both, most having had both.

The CDR3 length is 14 residues. From germline, CDR1 is KGHSH and CDR2 LQKENI. Trimming removed 1 base at V and 5 bases at J, with 9 bases between. Study-level points and caveats: Immune responses induced by the vaccine were seen in 93.3% of patients, spanning multiple MHC alleles.

Described time point: week 47, end of study. Vaccination used 300 ug of mutant IDH1 20-mer peptide per dose, with topical imiquimod. The study enrolled donors with new WHO grade 3 or 4 IDH1-mutant, ATRX-lost astrocytomas. Profiled with immunoSEQ multiplex PCR; TCRdb holds only in-frame clones, not every one. The table records 30,000 to 40,000 clones, around nine tenths of them present only once. This TCR was recovered from a woman in her thirties or forties with glioma. The V and J genes are TRBV18 and TRBJ1-5, with D perhaps matching TRBD1 (5 bases). The specimen comprised PBMCs, sampled from a glioma patient whose treatment included an IDH1 peptide vaccine. The CDR3 DNA reads TGTGCCAGCTCACCACTAGGGGTTGATCAGCCCCAGCATTTT. The encoded protein is CASSPLGVDQPQHF.